The rows below give T cell receptor beta chains drawn from one sample of a study of T cells in Graves' hyperthyroidism and ophthalmopathy. One entry per CDR3 protein, called by TCRdb with MiXCR from the multiplex PCR reads. The sample holds about 400,000 distinct CDR3 sequences, around 14% seen once. What was sequenced was blood. The receptor source for this set is a woman aged 18-29 years with Graves' hyperthyroidism. CDR3s include the opening cysteine and the closing phenylalanine or tryptophan. D genes are given only for firm matches. Size tells how often a clone was seen (once, few, many) or the class of an expanded clone, and some rows leave it out.

V gene	clone size	J gene	D gene	CDR3 protein	CDR3 DNA
TRBV15	few	TRBJ2-2	NA	CATSRDLSVRVANTGELFF	TGTGCCACCAGCAGAGATCTATCGGTGCGAGTAGCAAACACCGGGGAGCTGTTTTTT
TRBV19	NA	TRBJ2-5	NA	CASSPLIRETQYF	TGTGCCAGTAGTCCGCTAATCCGAGAGACCCAGTACTTC
TRBV5-1	NA	TRBJ2-7	TRBD1	CASSHPGQPPYEQYF	TGCGCCAGCAGCCATCCGGGACAGCCTCCCTACGAGCAGTACTTC
TRBV5-1	NA	TRBJ2-2	NA	CASRTLGAGTNTGELFF	TGCGCCAGCAGGACGTTAGGCGCGGGGACGAACACCGGGGAGCTGTTTTTT
TRBV10-1	NA	TRBJ2-4	TRBD1	CASSTGGGRNIQYF	TGCGCCAGCAGTACAGGGGGCGGGAGAAACATTCAGTACTTC
TRBV28	NA	TRBJ1-2	TRBD1	CASRSSGTGLYGYTF	TGTGCCAGCAGATCATCCGGGACAGGTCTTTATGGCTACACCTTC
TRBV2	NA	TRBJ2-5	TRBD2	CASSEGEAGERETQYF	TGTGCCAGCAGTGAAGGGGAGGCGGGAGAGAGGGAGACCCAGTACTTC
TRBV3-1	many	TRBJ2-7	NA	CASSGDFTYEQYF	TGTGCCAGCTCGGGTGACTTCACCTACGAGCAGTACTTC
TRBV2	many	TRBJ2-7	TRBD1	CASISTGGAGYEQYF	TGTGCCAGCATCTCGACAGGGGGCGCCGGCTACGAGCAGTACTTC
TRBV18	NA	TRBJ2-1	NA	CASSPGRDEQFF	TGTGCCAGCTCACCCGGGAGAGATGAGCAGTTCTTC
TRBV12-3/TRBV12-4	many	TRBJ1-4	NA	CASRYTGKLLSSAPEYEKLFF	TGTGCCAGCAGATACACTGGGAAACTATTGAGCAGCGCACCGGAGTATGAAAAACTGTTTTTT
TRBV5-1	many	TRBJ2-1	NA	CASSSTNEQFF	TGCGCCAGCAGTTCGACCAATGAGCAGTTCTTC
TRBV12-3/TRBV12-4	many	TRBJ2-7	NA	CASTLGDLGSYEQYF	TGTGCCAGCACCCTAGGGGACTTGGGATCCTACGAGCAGTACTTC
TRBV20-1	few	TRBJ2-7	TRBD2	CSASTMGAGGSLYEQYF	TGCAGTGCTAGCACAATGGGGGCGGGAGGGTCTTTATACGAGCAGTACTTC
TRBV20-1	many	TRBJ1-1	NA	CSASPLTGWTEAFF	TGCAGTGCTAGTCCATTGACAGGATGGACTGAAGCTTTCTTT
TRBV4-1	NA	TRBJ2-1	TRBD1	CASSQDARDRGNEQFF	TGCGCCAGCAGCCAAGATGCTCGGGACAGGGGGAATGAGCAGTTCTTC
TRBV19	NA	TRBJ1-2	NA	CASSRGISANYGYTF	TGTGCCAGTAGTAGGGGGATCAGCGCTAACTATGGCTACACCTTC
TRBV20-1	NA	TRBJ2-1	NA	CSASPAPSPRNEQFF	TGCAGTGCTAGTCCTGCGCCATCCCCTCGCAATGAGCAGTTCTTC
TRBV5-1	NA	TRBJ2-7	NA	CASSLSSSTYEQYF	TGCGCCAGCAGCTTGAGTAGCTCCACCTACGAGCAGTACTTC
TRBV15	NA	TRBJ1-5	NA	CATSNGGQALAQPQHF	TGTGCCACCAGCAATGGGGGGCAGGCGTTAGCTCAGCCCCAGCATTTT
TRBV6-1	many	TRBJ1-5	TRBD1	CASSSDRNRQPQHF	TGTGCCAGCAGTTCGGACAGGAATCGTCAGCCCCAGCATTTT
TRBV20-1	many	TRBJ2-1	TRBD2	CSARDLAEFYNEQFF	TGCAGTGCTAGAGACCTAGCGGAATTTTACAATGAGCAGTTCTTC
TRBV10-3	few	TRBJ2-1	TRBD2	CATSQSIAGAGEQFF	TGTGCCACCAGTCAATCTATAGCGGGAGCGGGTGAGCAGTTCTTC
TRBV6-5	few	TRBJ2-2	NA	CASSYSEVGTGELFF	TGTGCCAGCAGTTACTCTGAGGTTGGAACCGGGGAGCTGTTTTTT
TRBV20-1	few	TRBJ1-2	NA	CSARDTEAYGYTF	TGCAGTGCCCGGGACACGGAAGCCTATGGCTACACCTTC
TRBV7-6	many	TRBJ2-2	NA	CASSSQGWDGELFF	TGTGCCAGCAGCTCCCAGGGTTGGGACGGGGAGCTGTTTTTT
TRBV28	many	TRBJ2-7	TRBD2	CASITTSGRAREQYF	TGTGCCAGCATCACGACTAGCGGGAGGGCCAGGGAGCAGTACTTC
TRBV2	many	TRBJ1-2	TRBD1	CASSEEWTGGIYGYTF	TGTGCCAGCAGTGAAGAGTGGACAGGGGGCATCTATGGCTACACCTTC
TRBV7-2	many	TRBJ2-3	TRBD2	CASSPRTSGKDTQYF	TGTGCCAGCAGCCCCCGGACTAGCGGTAAAGATACGCAGTATTTT
TRBV7-2	many	TRBJ1-2	NA	CASSFYGLPNYGYTF	TGTGCCAGCAGCTTCTACGGGTTGCCTAACTATGGCTACACCTTC
TRBV29-1	NA	TRBJ2-7	NA	CSVVGAEGKGHEQYF	TGCAGCGTTGTGGGGGCCGAGGGGAAGGGCCACGAGCAGTACTTC
TRBV10-2	NA	TRBJ1-5	NA	CASSESWQPQHF	TGCGCCAGCAGTGAGTCGTGGCAGCCCCAGCATTTT
TRBV2	few	TRBJ1-1	NA	CASKFWHQNTEAFF	TGTGCCAGCAAATTTTGGCACCAGAACACTGAAGCTTTCTTT
TRBV11-2	many	TRBJ2-3	NA	CASSLSRGPDTQYF	TGTGCCAGCAGCTTATCCCGGGGCCCAGATACGCAGTATTTT
TRBV12-3/TRBV12-4	NA	TRBJ2-7	NA	CASSFRGLDEQYF	TGTGCCAGCAGTTTTCGGGGGTTGGACGAGCAGTACTTC